This T cell receptor (beta chain) was found in a study of regulatory T cells in long-lasting Graves disease (dated by TCRdb to the early 2020s). At the level of the whole study: Persistent Graves' disease was defined as persistently positive TSH receptor autoantibodies together with antithyroid drug treatment for over 5 years. The study was registered as a clinical trial and conducted in China. Patients with persistent Graves' disease were compared with patients with newly diagnosed Graves' disease using TCR sequencing and RNA sequencing of peripheral blood. A total of around 35 samples underwent TCR sequencing: some 13 from persistent and roughly 20 from newly diagnosed Graves' disease patients. Antithyroid drugs had been taken for approximately 9.7 years on average by persistent Graves' disease patients in the clinical cohort. Here is what the overall study found, with its caveats: Patients with persistent disease shared more public clonotypes (about 3,000) than newly diagnosed patients did (more than 900). Only the TCR beta chain was sequenced and analyzed. Only peripheral blood was studied, because thyroid tissue, the primary lesion, was inaccessible. Compared with newly diagnosed patients, persistent Graves' disease patients had lower TCR Shannon entropy and fewer highly expanded clones, which suggests clonal expansion. As a limitation, the authors acknowledged that the small sample size may reduce accuracy. Preferential use of TRBV28, TRBJ1-2 and TRBJ2-5 was observed in persistent disease, whereas TRBV20-1 and TRBJ2-1 were favored in newly diagnosed disease.

The library was prepared using multiplex PCR. Data came from an Illumina HiSeq 4000. TCR beta libraries were built with iRepertoire HTBI primers and Arm-PCR amplification of CDR3 regions. Gel purification was performed on PCR products prior to sequencing. The original methods were these. Gene usage analysis of CDR3 amino acid clonotypes relied on the 62 TRBV and 15 or so TRBJ segments identified across samples. Filtered high-quality paired reads were merged into contigs using COPE and FqMerger. BLAST was used to align contigs to IMGT TRBV, TRBD and TRBJ reference genes, and CDR3 was defined according to IMGT. Clonotypes above 0.1% frequency were classified as highly expanded clones. Repertoire diversity was measured by Shannon entropy, and V-J evenness by the Gini coefficient. Clonotypes shared by more than one individual were considered public. TCRdb reworked the public reads: Q25 trimming with fastp, MiXCR clone assembly, productive beta chains retained. Rows with a matching CDR3 protein are joined into one entry that keeps the most common DNA and genes. The V and J calls reflect TCRdb's pipeline rather than the authors' work. A total of about 450,000 distinct CDR3 sequences appear in this sample, 20% to 25% of them only once. The ten biggest clones cover over 25% of the sample.

This clonotype was picked up many times. Its recognized antigen is unknown. Nothing much larger sits one base from this clone, and base qualities are not available. The intended sense of this specimen's time point label: persistent/refractory GD, antithyroid drugs over 5 years with positive TRAb. For both TCR sequencing and RNA sequencing, RNA was extracted from PBMCs using TRIzol. The diagnosis of Graves' disease followed American Thyroid Association guidelines. Patients were recruited from an endocrinology department in Xi'an, China. Each patient gave about 10 milliliters of peripheral blood, collected in an EDTA anticoagulant tube. PBMCs were isolated by Ficoll Paque Plus density gradient separation without further T cell sorting. An Agilent 2100 Bioanalyzer and agarose gel were used to check RNA quality, while a NanoDrop 2000 measured RNA concentration. The CDR3 starts with the cysteine, ends with the phenylalanine, and has 15 residues. CDR3 DNA is the only sequence kept; it has 45 bases, read in frame from the first base. CDR1 and CDR2 were assigned from the germline V gene as SNHLY and FYNNEI. V trim: 6 bases; J trim: 0 bases; unmatched bases: 6.

The clonotype comes from a female donor with Graves disease. This sequence uses TRBV2 and TRBJ2-7, and 9 bases in between align with TRBD1. Specimen: peripheral blood mononuclear cells (PBMCs), collected when the disease was refractory, from a patient treated with antithyroid drugs. The nucleotide sequence reads TGTGCCAGCAGCCAACCGGGACAGGGCTCCTACGAGCAGTACTTC. Translated, this is CASSQPGQGSYEQYF.